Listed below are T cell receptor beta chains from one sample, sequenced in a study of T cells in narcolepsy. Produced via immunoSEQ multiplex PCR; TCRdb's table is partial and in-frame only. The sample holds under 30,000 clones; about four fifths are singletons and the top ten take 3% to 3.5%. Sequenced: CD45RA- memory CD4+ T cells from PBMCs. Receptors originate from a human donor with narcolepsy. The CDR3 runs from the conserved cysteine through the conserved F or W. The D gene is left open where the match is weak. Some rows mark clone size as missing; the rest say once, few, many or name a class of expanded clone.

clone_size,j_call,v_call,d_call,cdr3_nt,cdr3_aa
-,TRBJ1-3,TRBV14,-,TGTGCCAGCAGCCAAGCCCGATTGGGGGGAAACACCATATATTTT,CASSQARLGGNTIYF
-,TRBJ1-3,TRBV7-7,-,TGTGCCAGCATTGATTCCGACGGGGGTCTGAGGGGCACCATATATTTT,CASIDSDGGLRGTIYF
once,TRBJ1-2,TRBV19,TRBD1,TGTGCCAGTAGTAGTAGGGACAGGCCTTTCTATGGCTACACCTTC,CASSSRDRPFYGYTF
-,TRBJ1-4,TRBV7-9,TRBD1,TGTGCCAGCAGCCTACAGGGGCCGCCCCTCGGGAAACTGTTTTTT,CASSLQGPPLGKLFF
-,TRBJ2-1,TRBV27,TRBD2,TGTGCCAGCAGGGGACTAGCGGGGGAGACCAATGAGCAGTTCTTC,CASRGLAGETNEQFF
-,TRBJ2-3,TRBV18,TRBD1,TGTGCCAGCTCACCGGGACAGCCTAGCACAGATACGCAGTATTTT,CASSPGQPSTDTQYF
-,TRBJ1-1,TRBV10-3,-,TGTGCCATCAGTGGGGACACGGAACGTTCCGAAGCTTTCTTT,CAISGDTERSEAFF
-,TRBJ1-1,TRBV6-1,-,TGTGCCAGCAGTGAAGCGCGCAGGAACACTGAAGCTTTCTTT,CASSEARRNTEAFF
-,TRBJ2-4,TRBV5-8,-,TGTGCCAGCAGCTTGGCCGGGTCAGCGTTAGCCAAAAACATTCAGTACTTC,CASSLAGSALAKNIQYF
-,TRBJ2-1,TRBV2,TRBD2,TGTGCCAGCAAGAAAAGAAGTGGCGGGGGGGCGAATGAGCAGTTCTTC,CASKKRSGGGANEQFF
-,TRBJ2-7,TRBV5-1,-,TGCGCCAGCAGCTTGGCCGATACTAGTGGCATTGAGCAGTACTTC,CASSLADTSGIEQYF
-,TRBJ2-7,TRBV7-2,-,TGTGCCAGCAGCCCACCCCGGATTGACGAGCAGTACTTC,CASSPPRIDEQYF
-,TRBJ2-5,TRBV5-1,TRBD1,TGCGCCAGCAGCTTAAGCAGGGGGCGCGAGACCCAGTACTTC,CASSLSRGRETQYF
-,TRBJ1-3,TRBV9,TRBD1,TGTGCCAGCAGTTTAAGGACAGGGAGTGGAAACACCATATATTTT,CASSLRTGSGNTIYF
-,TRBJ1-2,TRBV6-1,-,TGTGCCAGCAGTTACCCCGGGACACCCACCTTC,CASSYPGTPTF
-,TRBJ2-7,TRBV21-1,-,TGTGCCAGCAGCAAAGCGCAAGGGAGGTCAACCTACGAGCAGTACTTC,CASSKAQGRSTYEQYF
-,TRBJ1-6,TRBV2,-,TGTGCCAGCAGTGAACCGGGACACACTAATTCACCCCTCCACTTT,CASSEPGHTNSPLHF
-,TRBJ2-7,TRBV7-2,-,TGTGCCAGCAGCTTATACGCAGCCTCCTACGAGCAGTACTTC,CASSLYAASYEQYF
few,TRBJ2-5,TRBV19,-,TGTGCCAGTAGTATCCAAGAGACCCAGTACTTC,CASSIQETQYF
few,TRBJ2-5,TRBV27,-,TGTGCCAGCAGTTTACTACAGGACCGGGAGACCCAGTACTTC,CASSLLQDRETQYF
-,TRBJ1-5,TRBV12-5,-,TGTGCTAGTGGTCCACCGGACACGGCTTATCGTCAGCCCCAGCATTTT,CASGPPDTAYRQPQHF
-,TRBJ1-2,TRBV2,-,TGTGCCAGCAGTGCAATAGGCGGCTACACCTTC,CASSAIGGYTF
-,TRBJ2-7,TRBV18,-,TGTGCCAGCTCATCTCAAGGGAATATCTACGAGCAGTACTTC,CASSSQGNIYEQYF